One sample yielded the 5 T cell receptor beta chains listed below, sequenced in a study of blood T cell repertoires in COVID-19. Sequenced by immunoSEQ multiplex PCR; TCRdb stores in-frame clones only, minus some. The sample consists of around 210,000 clones, more than 70% of them appearing once. Specimen: PBMCs or T cells enriched from blood (not recorded which). These receptor sequences come from a woman aged 18-35 years who had recovered from COVID-19.

This chain links TRBV20-1 with TRBJ1-5; 7 positions match TRBD1. Looked up from germline, CDR1 is DFQATT and CDR2 is SNEGSKA (reference sequence). The CDR3 has 13 amino acids. After removal of 6 bases from V and 5 bases from J, the junction contained 7 bases not matched to a gene. For the CDR3, the DNA is TGCAGTGCGAGTCAGGGGGTGGATCAGCCCCAGCATTTT. It yields the protein CSASQGVDQPQHF.

The CDR3 DNA sequence: TGTGCCAGCAGCCCACTGGGCAATCAGCCCCAGCATTTT. As protein: CASSPLGNQPQHF. V and J are TRBV6-5 and TRBJ1-5; D gene unclear. Germline CDR1 reads MNHEY; CDR2 reads SVGAGI. With 6 bases removed from V and 2 bases from J, the gap between germline ends came to 8 bases. CDR3 length: 13 residues.

The genes are TRBV2 and TRBJ1-1; no definite D call. The CDR3 runs 14 residues. Trimming took off 3 bases at V and 0 bases at J, with 8 bases between the two ends. The V gene's germline CDR1 is SNHLY and CDR2 FYNNEI. CDR3 in amino acids: CASSESVMNTEAFF. The CDR3 DNA follows: TGTGCCAGCAGTGAGTCTGTTATGAACACTGAAGCTTTCTTT.

This chain connects TRBV12-3 or TRBV12-4 to TRBJ2-4; D might be TRBD1 (6 bases). The CDR3 has 12 residues. V was shortened by 7 bases and J by 6 bases, with 10 bases between the two germline ends. CDR3: CASTLQGNIQYF. CDR3 nucleotides: TGTGCCAGCACTCTACAGGGAAACATTCAGTACTTC.

The chain has TRBV28 and TRBJ2-7; unclear D gene. In germline, CDR1 is MDHEN, CDR2 SYDVKM. Trimming left V 2 bases short and J 5 bases short, with 10 bases between. The CDR3 has 13 residues. In nucleotides, the CDR3 is TGTGCCAGCAGTTTAGCGTCCTCTAACGAGCAGTACTTC. Translated, it gives CASSLASSNEQYF.